This T cell receptor beta chain was sequenced in a study of blood T cell repertoires in COVID-19. V gave up 4 bases and J gave up 2 bases, with 17 bases separating them. The CDR3 sequence is 16 residues long. CDR1 SGHTA and CDR2 FQGNSA come from the germline V gene. Data came from immunoSEQ multiplex PCR; TCRdb stores just in-frame clones and leaves some out. The data show 230,000 or so clones, approximately 80% seen once. Sample: peripheral blood. The TCR comes from a woman in her 40s who had recovered from COVID-19. J is TRBJ1-1 and V is TRBV7-2; weak D call: TRBD1 (5 bases). The CDR3 region is CASSSGPGGGNTEAFF. In DNA form, the CDR3 reads TGTGCCAGCAGCTCAGGACCGGGGGGAGGAAACACTGAAGCTTTCTTT.